This passage covers 8 T cell receptor beta chains from one sample sequenced in a study of OX40 agonist ivuxolimab in advanced cancers. Assay: immunoSEQ multiplex PCR; the TCRdb copy retains only in-frame clones and omits some. The sample has approximately 100,000 clones, 90% seen once. The sequencing here drew on CD4+ or CD8+ T cells sorted from blood, taken in a trial of the OX40 agonist ivuxolimab. The receptor source for this set is an adult with an advanced solid tumor such as melanoma, head and neck, liver or kidney cancer.

V usage is TRBV11-1 and J usage is TRBJ2-1; D may be TRBD2 (6 bases). This CDR3 has 16 amino acids. Per germline, CDR1 SGHAT and CDR2 FQDESV (reference sequence). The V end lost 1 base, the J end lost 5 bases, and 15 bases lay between the germline ends. Written as DNA, the CDR3 is TGTGCCAGCAGCTTAGGAAGGACTATCCTGCACAATGAGCAGTTCTTC. Amino acids: CASSLGRTILHNEQFF.

CDR3 coding DNA: TGTGCCAGCAGCTTGGTAAGCGGTTCGGGCACAGATACGCAGTATTTT. As protein: CASSLVSGSGTDTQYF. V gene TRBV5-6 combines with J gene TRBJ2-3; possibly TRBD2 for D (5 bases). CDR3 length: 16 amino acids. Between the trimmed V and J ends, which lost 0 bases and 1 base, there was a span of 12 bases. Germline CDR1 SGHDT, CDR2 YYEEEE. The whole variable domain, filled in from reference TRBV5-6 and TRBJ2-3, reads DAGVTQSPTHLIKTRGQQVTLRCSPKSGHDTVSWYQQALGQGPQFIFQYYEEEERQRGNFPDRFSGHQFPNYSSELNVNALLLGDSALYLCASSLVSGSGTDTQYFGPGTRLTVL.

This chain joins TRBV6-5 and TRBJ1-2, with TRBD1 identical over 10 bases. V shed 4 bases, J shed 4 bases, and the junction held 6 bases outside the gene matches. CDR1 is MNHEY, CDR2 SVGAGI, per germline. The CDR3 is made up of 15 amino acids. CDR3 in DNA: TGTGCCAGCAGTTTCTTGACAGGGGGCATCTATGGCTACACCTTC. Translating it yields CASSFLTGGIYGYTF.

The table lists this clone with a count of one. The rearrangement joins TRBV9 to TRBJ2-1; D may be TRBD1 (5 bases). The V end was cut by 1 base, the J end by 8 bases, with 16 bases between. Per the germline V gene, CDR1 is SGDLS and CDR2 is YYNGEE. This CDR3 spans 15 amino acids. CDR3 protein: CASSVQAGPRYEQFF. CDR3 nucleotides: TGTGCCAGCAGCGTACAGGCAGGGCCCCGCTATGAGCAGTTCTTC.

The genes are TRBV6-6 and TRBJ1-2; D is unresolved. Germline V gives CDR1 MNHNY, CDR2 SVGAGI (reference sequence). V gave up 2 bases and J gave up 7 bases, with 14 bases separating them. The CDR3 sequence is 14 residues long. For the CDR3, the DNA is TGTGCCAGCAGTTACCACTGGACCTACCCTGGCTACACCTTC. Encoded protein: CASSYHWTYPGYTF.

This chain connects TRBV5-5 to TRBJ2-7, with D uncertain. V was clipped by 2 bases and J by 0 bases, with 9 bases between them. The CDR3 length is 14 residues. Germline V gene lookup returns CDR1 SGHKS and CDR2 YYEKEE (reference sequence). The CDR3 sequence: CASSLPTLSYEQYF. Written as DNA, the CDR3 is TGTGCCAGCAGCTTACCAACGCTCTCCTACGAGCAGTACTTC.

The chain links TRBV4-3 to TRBJ2-1, with 10 nucleotides matching TRBD2. The germline V gene has CDR1 LGHNA and CDR2 YSLEER. The CDR3 is 17 amino acids. With V trimmed by 3 bases and J by 8 bases, 13 bases remained unmatched. CDR3 in DNA: TGCGCCAGCAGCCACACCACTTCTAGCGGGAGAGGTTATGAGCAGTTCTTC. This encodes CASSHTTSSGRGYEQFF.

The rearrangement joins TRBV30 to TRBJ2-1; D gene unclear. The germline V gene has CDR1 GTSNPN and CDR2 SVGIG (reference sequence). Trimming took 1 base from V and 4 from J, leaving 2 bases between them. CDR3 length: 11 amino acids. The CDR3 sequence: CAWSEYNEQFF. DNA for the CDR3: TGTGCCTGGAGTGAATACAATGAGCAGTTCTTC. Full variable domain (outside the CDR3, taken from reference TRBV30 and TRBJ2-1): SQTIHQWPATLVQPVGSPLSLECTVEGTSNPNLYWYRQAAGRGLQLLFYSVGIGQISSEVPQNLSASRPQDRQFILSSKKLLLSDSGFYLCAWSEYNEQFFGPGTRLTVL.